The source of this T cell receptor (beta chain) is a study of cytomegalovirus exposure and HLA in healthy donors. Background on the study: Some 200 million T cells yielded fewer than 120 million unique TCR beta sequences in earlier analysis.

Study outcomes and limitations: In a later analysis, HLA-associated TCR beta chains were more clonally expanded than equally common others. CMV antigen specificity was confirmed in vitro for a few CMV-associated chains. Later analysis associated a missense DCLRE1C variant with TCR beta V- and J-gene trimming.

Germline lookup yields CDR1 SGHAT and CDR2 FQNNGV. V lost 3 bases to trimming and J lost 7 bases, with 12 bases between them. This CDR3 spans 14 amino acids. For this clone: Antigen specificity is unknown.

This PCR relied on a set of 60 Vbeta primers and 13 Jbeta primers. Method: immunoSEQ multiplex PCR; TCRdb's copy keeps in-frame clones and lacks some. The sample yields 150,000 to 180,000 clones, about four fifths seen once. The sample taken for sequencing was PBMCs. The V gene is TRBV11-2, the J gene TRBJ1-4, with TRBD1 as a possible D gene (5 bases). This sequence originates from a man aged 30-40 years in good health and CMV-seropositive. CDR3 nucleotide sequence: TGTGCCAGCAGCTTGCGGGACGTCGGTGAAAAACTGTTTTTT. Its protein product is CASSLRDVGEKLFF. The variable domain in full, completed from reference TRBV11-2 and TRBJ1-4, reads EAGVAQSPRYKIIEKRQSVAFWCNPISGHATLYWYQQILGQGPKLLIQFQNNGVVDDSQLPKDRFSAERLKGVDSTLKIQPAKLEDSAVYLCASSLRDVGEKLFFGSGTQLSVL.